The source of this T cell receptor beta chain is a study of metastatic and nonmetastatic thyroid tumors. The wider study: Malignant thyroid and benign thyroid patients provided blood and tumor or nodule tissue whose repertoires were compared.

Concerning this clone itself: Its antigen is unidentified. The junction and the germline gene differ at one end; a read error may be behind it.

Original processing notes: The study's classifier, a distant-metastasis tool for papillary thyroid cancer, was built using CDR3 differences across clinicopathological groups. MiXCR re-clonotyped the PCR reads for TCRdb. The V and J calls were determined by TCRdb, not by the authors. The sample has roughly 36,000 clones, more than 25% seen once. The CDR3 length is 15 residues. Germline V gene data show CDR1 as ENHRY and CDR2 as SYGVKD. Ahead of thyroid surgery, no patient had received treatment of any kind. General study points: It was reportedly found that TCR beta diversity was significantly higher in malignant thyroid tumors than in benign nodules, a difference seen in both blood and tumor samples.

The chain carries TRBV10-3 and TRBJ2-2; D is unresolved. Source material: blood. This clonotype was sampled from a female donor with papillary thyroid cancer or a benign thyroid nodule (not recorded which). Some clones in this sample may be carry-over from other donors' samples. The CDR3 is CAISERVENTGELFF. CDR3 sequence (DNA): TGTGCTATCAGTGAAAGGGTCGAAAACACCGGGGAGCTGTTTTTT.